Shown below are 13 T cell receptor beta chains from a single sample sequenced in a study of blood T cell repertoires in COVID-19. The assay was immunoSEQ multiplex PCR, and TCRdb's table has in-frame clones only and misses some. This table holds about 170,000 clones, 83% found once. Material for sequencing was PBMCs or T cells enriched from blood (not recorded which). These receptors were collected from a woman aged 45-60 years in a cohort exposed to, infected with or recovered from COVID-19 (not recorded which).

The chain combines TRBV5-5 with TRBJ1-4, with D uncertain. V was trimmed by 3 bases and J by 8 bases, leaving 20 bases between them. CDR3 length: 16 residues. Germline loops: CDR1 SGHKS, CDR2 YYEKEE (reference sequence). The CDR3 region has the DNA TGTGCCAGCAGCTACTCCCCCGCAGGAGGAGGGGAAAAACTGTTTTTT. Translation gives CASSYSPAGGGEKLFF.

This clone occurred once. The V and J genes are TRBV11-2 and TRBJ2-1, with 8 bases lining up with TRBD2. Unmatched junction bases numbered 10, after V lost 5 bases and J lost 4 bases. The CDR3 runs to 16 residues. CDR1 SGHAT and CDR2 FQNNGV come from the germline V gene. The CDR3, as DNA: TGTGCCAGCAGCCCGGCAGTAATAGCGGGATACAATGAGCAGTTCTTC. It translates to CASSPAVIAGYNEQFF.

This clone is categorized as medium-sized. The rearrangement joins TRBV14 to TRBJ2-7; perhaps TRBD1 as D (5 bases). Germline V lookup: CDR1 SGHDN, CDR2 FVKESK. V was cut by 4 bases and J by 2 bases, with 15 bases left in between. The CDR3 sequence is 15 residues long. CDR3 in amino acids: CASSPPSQGTYEQYF. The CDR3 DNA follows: TGTGCCAGCAGCCCTCCCTCCCAGGGTACCTACGAGCAGTACTTC.

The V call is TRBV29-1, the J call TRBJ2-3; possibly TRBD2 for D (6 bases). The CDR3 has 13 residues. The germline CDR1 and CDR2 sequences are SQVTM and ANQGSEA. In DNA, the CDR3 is TGCAGTATCCGAGACGGAGGGTCAGATACGCAGTATTTT. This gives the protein CSIRDGGSDTQYF.

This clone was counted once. DNA for the CDR3: TGTGCCAGTAGTCCCGGACAGGGGCCCGGCTACACCTTC. Translated: CASSPGQGPGYTF. The chain links TRBV19 to TRBJ1-2; TRBD1 agrees at 9 bases. The CDR3 is 13 amino acids. CDR1 LNHDA and CDR2 SQIVND come from the germline V gene (reference sequence). After removal of 5 bases from V and 8 bases from J, the junction contained 6 bases not matched to a gene.

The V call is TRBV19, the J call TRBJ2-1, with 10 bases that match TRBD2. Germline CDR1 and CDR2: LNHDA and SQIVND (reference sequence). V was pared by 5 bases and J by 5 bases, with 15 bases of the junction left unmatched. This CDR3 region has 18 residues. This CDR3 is CASSPRRSGGVLHNEQFF. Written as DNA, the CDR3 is TGTGCCAGTAGTCCCCGGAGGAGCGGGGGGGTTCTCCACAATGAGCAGTTCTTC.

DNA of the CDR3: TGTGCCAGCAGGGCCGGGACTAGCGGGGTAGGGGAGCTGTTTTTT. Its protein is CASRAGTSGVGELFF. The V gene is TRBV2, the J gene TRBJ2-2; TRBD2 matches at 13 bases. The CDR3 loop spans 15 amino acids. The V segment lost 6 bases and the J segment 8 bases; nucleotides outside the gene matches: 6. Per the germline V gene, CDR1 is SNHLY and CDR2 is FYNNEI.

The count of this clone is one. The CDR3 sequence is CASSVTGGAVYGYTF. CDR3 DNA: TGTGCCAGCTCAGTCACAGGGGGCGCGGTCTATGGCTACACCTTC. This chain uses TRBV18 with TRBJ1-2, with 9 bases fitting TRBD1. The V segment lost 5 bases and the J segment 4 bases; nucleotides outside the gene matches: 8. The CDR3 covers 15 residues. The germline gives CDR1 KGHSH, CDR2 LQKENI.

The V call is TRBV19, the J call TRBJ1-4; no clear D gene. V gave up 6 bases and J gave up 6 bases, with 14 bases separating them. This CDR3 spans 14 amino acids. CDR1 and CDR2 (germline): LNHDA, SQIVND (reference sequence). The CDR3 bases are TGTGCCAGTAGAAAAGACTCCGTTGATGAAAAACTGTTTTTT. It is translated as CASRKDSVDEKLFF.

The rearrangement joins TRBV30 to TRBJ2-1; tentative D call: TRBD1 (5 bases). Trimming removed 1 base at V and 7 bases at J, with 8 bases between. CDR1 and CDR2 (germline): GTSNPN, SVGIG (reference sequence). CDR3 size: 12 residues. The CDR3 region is CAWSGRGNEQFF. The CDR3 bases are TGTGCCTGGAGTGGTAGGGGAAATGAGCAGTTCTTC. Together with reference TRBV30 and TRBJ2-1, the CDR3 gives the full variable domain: SQTIHQWPATLVQPVGSPLSLECTVEGTSNPNLYWYRQAAGRGLQLLFYSVGIGQISSEVPQNLSASRPQDRQFILSSKKLLLSDSGFYLCAWSGRGNEQFFGPGTRLTVL.

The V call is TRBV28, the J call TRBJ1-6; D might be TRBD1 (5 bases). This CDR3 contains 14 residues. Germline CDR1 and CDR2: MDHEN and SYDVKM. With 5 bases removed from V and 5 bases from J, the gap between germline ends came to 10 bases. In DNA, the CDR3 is TGTGCCAGCAGTCAAGGGGCAGATAATTCACCCCTCCACTTT. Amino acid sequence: CASSQGADNSPLHF.

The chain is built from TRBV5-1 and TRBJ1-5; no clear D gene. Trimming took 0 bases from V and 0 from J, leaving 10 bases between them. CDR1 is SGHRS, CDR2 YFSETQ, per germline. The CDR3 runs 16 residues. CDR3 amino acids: CASSLGTDYSNQPQHF. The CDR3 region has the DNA TGCGCCAGCAGCTTGGGTACAGATTATAGCAATCAGCCCCAGCATTTT.

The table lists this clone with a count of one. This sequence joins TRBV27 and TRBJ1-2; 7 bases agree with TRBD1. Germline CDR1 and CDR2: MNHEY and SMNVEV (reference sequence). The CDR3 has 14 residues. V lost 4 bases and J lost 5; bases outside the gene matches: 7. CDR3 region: CASSSRDRLYGYTF. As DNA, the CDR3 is TGTGCCAGCAGTTCAAGGGACAGACTGTATGGCTACACCTTC.